One and the same sample provided the 8 T cell receptor beta chains below, sequenced in a study of blood T cell repertoires in COVID-19. Clones were read by immunoSEQ multiplex PCR, and TCRdb kept only the in-frame ones, dropping some. The table lists some 220,000 clones, about 85% of them singletons, with over 5.5% in the top ten. Sequencing input: peripheral blood. The origin of the receptors is a woman aged 60-75 years with active or convalescent COVID-19.

The V and J genes are TRBV28 and TRBJ2-3; TRBD2 agrees at 10 bases. Germline V gene sequence: CDR1 MDHEN, CDR2 SYDVKM. The V gene end was trimmed by 4 bases and the J gene end by 2 bases; junction bases not matched to a gene: 6. The length of the CDR3 is 16 residues. CDR3 DNA sequence: TGTGCCAGCAGTTCCCTACTAGCGGGAAACACAGATACGCAGTATTTT. Its protein product is CASSSLLAGNTDTQYF.

CDR3 DNA sequence: TGTGCCAGCATGACAGGGGGCGACGGCTACACCTTC. As protein: CASMTGGDGYTF. V gene TRBV12-3 or TRBV12-4 combines with J gene TRBJ1-2, with TRBD1 matching over 10 bases. The J segment lost 8 bases and the V segment lost 7 bases, leaving 4 bases of the junction unmatched. The CDR3 contains 12 residues.

The gene calls are TRBV10-3 and TRBJ1-2, with no clear D. The ends were cut back, 3 bases at V and 2 bases at J, with 7 bases in the middle. Germline V gives CDR1 ENHRY, CDR2 SYGVKD. The CDR3 length is 13 residues. The CDR3 nucleotides read TGTGCCATCAGTGAATCCCTAAACTATGGCTACACCTTC. Its translation: CAISESLNYGYTF.

This chain connects TRBV25-1 to TRBJ2-5; a possible D gene is TRBD1 (6 bases). Germline CDR1 is MGHDK and CDR2 is SYGVNS. Trimming cost V 8 bases and J 7 bases, with 20 bases left between them. This CDR3 comprises 14 residues. CDR3 loop: CASREQGPSGTQYF. Written as DNA, the CDR3 is TGTGCCAGCCGAGAACAGGGACCCTCAGGGACCCAGTACTTC. The full variable domain, its missing parts supplied by reference TRBV25-1 and TRBJ2-5, is EADIYQTPRYLVIGTGKKITLECSQTMGHDKMYWYQQDPGMELHLIHYSYGVNSTEKGDLSSESTVSRIRTEHFPLTLESARPSHTSQYLCASREQGPSGTQYFGPGTRLLVL.

In this sample, this clone turned up a few times. The gene calls are TRBV5-1 and TRBJ2-1, with 11 bases matching TRBD2. In germline, CDR1 is SGHRS, CDR2 YFSETQ. Trimming cost V 5 bases and J 5 bases; bases outside gene matches: 6. The CDR3 contains 15 residues. CDR3 DNA: TGCGCCAGCAGGGACGGACTAGCGGGTGACAATGAGCAGTTCTTC. Its protein product is CASRDGLAGDNEQFF.

The CDR3, as DNA: TGTGCCAGTAGTACCCAGCGGGCTAACACCGGGGAGCTGTTTTTT. Its translation is CASSTQRANTGELFF. The chain carries TRBV19 and TRBJ2-2; D might be TRBD2 (6 bases). The germline CDR1 and CDR2 sequences are LNHDA and SQIVND (reference sequence). V was clipped by 4 bases and J by 2 bases, with 11 bases between them. The CDR3 runs 15 residues.

In this sample, this clone turned up a few times. The rearrangement uses TRBV7-2 and TRBJ2-1; 10 nucleotides match TRBD2. Germline V CDR1 and CDR2: SGHTA, FQGNSA. J was trimmed by 4 bases and V by 0 bases; bases with no gene match: 6. The CDR3 has 17 amino acids. The CDR3 bases are TGTGCCAGCAGCTTAGCGCCAGGACTAGCGGTTTACAATGAGCAGTTCTTC. Translation gives CASSLAPGLAVYNEQFF.

V is TRBV11-2 and J is TRBJ2-1, with D perhaps matching TRBD2 (5 bases). In germline, CDR1 is SGHAT, CDR2 FQNNGV. V was cut by 5 bases and J by 5 bases, with 19 bases left in between. This CDR3 region has 16 residues. The CDR3, as DNA: TGTGCCAGCAGCGACCATTGGAGGAGCCGCAACAATGAGCAGTTCTTC. Translated, it gives CASSDHWRSRNNEQFF.